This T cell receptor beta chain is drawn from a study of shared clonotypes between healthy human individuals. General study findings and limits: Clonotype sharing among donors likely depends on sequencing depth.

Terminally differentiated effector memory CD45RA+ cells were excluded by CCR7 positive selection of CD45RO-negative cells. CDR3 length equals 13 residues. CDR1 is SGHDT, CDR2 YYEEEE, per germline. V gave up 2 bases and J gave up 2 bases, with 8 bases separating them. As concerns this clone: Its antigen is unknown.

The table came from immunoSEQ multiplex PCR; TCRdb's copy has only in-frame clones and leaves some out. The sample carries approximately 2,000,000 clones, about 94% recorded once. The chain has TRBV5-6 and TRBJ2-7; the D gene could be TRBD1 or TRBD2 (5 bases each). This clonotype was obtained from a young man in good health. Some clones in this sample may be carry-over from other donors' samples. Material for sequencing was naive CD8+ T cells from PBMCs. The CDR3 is CASSFLGAYEQYF. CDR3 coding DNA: TGTGCCAGCAGCTTTTTGGGGGCCTACGAGCAGTACTTC.